Each of the 32 T cell receptor beta chains below was sequenced from the same sample in a study of blood T cell repertoires in COVID-19. The assay was immunoSEQ multiplex PCR, and TCRdb's table has in-frame clones only and misses some. The table includes some 220,000 clones, less than 85% detected once. Sequencing was performed on peripheral blood. The receptor set was obtained from a woman between 65 and 79 years old with acute or convalescent COVID-19.

This clone was counted between two and nine times. The chain uses TRBV5-1 and TRBJ2-2, with 7 bases identical to TRBD1. Per germline, CDR1 SGHRS and CDR2 YFSETQ. The junction had 10 bases not matched to a gene; V was cut back by 1 base and J by 4 bases. The CDR3 consists of 17 residues. The CDR3 sequence: CASSLIPEGAGTGELFF. The CDR3 bases are TGCGCCAGCAGCTTGATCCCTGAGGGGGCGGGCACCGGGGAGCTGTTTTTT. The full variable domain, its missing parts supplied by reference TRBV5-1 and TRBJ2-2, is KAGVTQTPRYLIKTRGQQVTLSCSPISGHRSVSWYQQTPGQGLQFLFEYFSETQRNKGNFPGRFSGRQFSNSRSEMNVSTLELGDSALYLCASSLIPEGAGTGELFFGEGSRLTVL.

The chain recombines TRBV9 with TRBJ2-1, with 10 bases fitting TRBD2. Trimming at V came to 0 bases and at J to 9 bases, leaving 12 bases not matched to a gene. Germline V gene data show CDR1 as SGDLS and CDR2 as YYNGEE. The CDR3 extends over 17 amino acids. As DNA, the CDR3 is TGTGCCAGCAGCGTAGCGAGCGGGGGGGCCAACAACCCTGAGCAGTTCTTC. Its translation: CASSVASGGANNPEQFF.

V and J are TRBV6-5 and TRBJ1-6, with D possibly matching TRBD1 (5 bases). V lost 7 bases and J 10 bases, leaving 11 bases between the germline ends. The CDR3 has 12 residues. Germline loops: CDR1 MNHEY, CDR2 SVGAGI. In DNA, the CDR3 is TGTGCCAGCATGGACACGACCTCACCCCTCCACTTT. Its translation: CASMDTTSPLHF.

This rearrangement joins TRBV19 to TRBJ2-5; 9 bases match TRBD1. The CDR3 loop spans 12 amino acids. V shed 10 bases and J 4 bases; nucleotides not matched to a gene: 4. Germline V CDR1 and CDR2: LNHDA, SQIVND (reference sequence). The chain's CDR3 is CATTDRGETQYF. The CDR3 DNA reads as TGTGCCACCACGGACAGGGGAGAGACCCAGTACTTC.

The chain has TRBV12-3 or TRBV12-4 and TRBJ2-5; weak D call: TRBD1 (6 bases). With 6 bases removed from V and 9 bases from J, the gap between germline ends came to 17 bases. CDR3 length: 13 amino acids. DNA for the CDR3: TGTGCCAGCAGCCCTATATCCTCAGGGGCCCAGTACTTC. Amino acid sequence: CASSPISSGAQYF.

Concerning this clone: This sample includes further DNA sequences coding for the same CDR3. V and J are TRBV18 and TRBJ1-1; D is unresolved. Per germline, CDR1 KGHSH and CDR2 LQKENI. CDR3 length equals 13 residues. The V gene lost 4 bases and the J gene lost 1 base, with 7 bases spanning the gap. The CDR3 loop reads CASSRTENTEAFF. CDR3 in DNA: TGTGCCAGCTCACGGACTGAGAACACTGAAGCTTTCTTT.

This chain connects TRBV5-1 to TRBJ2-1; 9 bases align to TRBD2. The V and J ends lost 0 bases and 4 bases, in that order; junction bases with no gene match: 2. CDR3 length: 15 residues. The V gene's germline CDR1 is SGHRS and CDR2 YFSETQ. CDR3 loop: CASSLGLAVYNEQFF. The CDR3 DNA follows: TGCGCCAGCAGCTTGGGACTAGCGGTTTACAATGAGCAGTTCTTC.

V and J are TRBV11-2 and TRBJ2-2, with 12 bases lining up with TRBD2. V lost 5 bases to trimming and J lost 6 bases; unmatched junction nucleotides: 7. Germline V gives CDR1 SGHAT, CDR2 FQNNGV. This CDR3 spans 16 amino acids. In DNA form, the CDR3 reads TGTGCCAGCAGCAAACGCCTAGCGGGGGGGCCCGGGGAGCTGTTTTTT. Amino acids: CASSKRLAGGPGELFF.

The chain carries TRBV6-5 and TRBJ1-5; tentatively, D is TRBD1 (6 bases). V was trimmed by 4 bases and J by 6 bases, leaving 10 bases between them. There are 13 residues in the CDR3. Germline CDR1 and CDR2: MNHEY and SVGAGI. The CDR3 sequence: CASSSTGTQPQHF. The CDR3 region has the DNA TGTGCCAGCAGTTCTACAGGGACTCAGCCCCAGCATTTT.

The chain is built from TRBV5-1 and TRBJ2-1, with 11 positions matching TRBD2. V trimming: 3 bases; J trimming: 1 base; junction bases outside the gene matches: 12. The CDR3 has 19 amino acids. Germline lookup yields CDR1 SGHRS and CDR2 YFSETQ. This CDR3 reads CASSSSGGPPGGSYNEQFF. In nucleotides, the CDR3 is TGCGCCAGCAGCTCTAGCGGGGGGCCACCTGGGGGGTCCTACAATGAGCAGTTCTTC.

The chain recombines TRBV5-5 with TRBJ2-5; maybe TRBD2 (6 bases). The V and J ends lost 4 bases and 4 bases respectively, with 17 bases between them. The CDR3 loop spans 15 amino acids. Germline CDR1 reads SGHKS; CDR2 reads YYEKEE (reference sequence). CDR3 sequence: CASSTGPSVGETQYF. CDR3 sequence (DNA): TGTGCCAGCAGCACGGGACCTAGCGTGGGAGAGACCCAGTACTTC.

The gene calls are TRBV5-1 and TRBJ2-7, with a tentative D call TRBD2 (6 bases). CDR1 is SGHRS and CDR2 is YFSETQ in the germline V gene. The CDR3 covers 13 residues. Trimming removed 0 bases at V and 5 bases at J, with 9 bases between. The DNA of the CDR3 is TGCGCCAGCAGCTTGGACGGGGGTAACGAGCAGTACTTC. Translation gives CASSLDGGNEQYF.

This chain links TRBV5-1 with TRBJ2-1, with D perhaps TRBD2 (6 bases). With 6 bases removed from V and 1 base from J, the gap between germline ends came to 8 bases. The CDR3 contains 13 residues. Germline CDR1 and CDR2: SGHRS and YFSETQ. CDR3 coding DNA: TGCGCCAGCATGGCGGGGTCCTACAATGAGCAGTTCTTC. As protein: CASMAGSYNEQFF.

The V call is TRBV5-8, the J call TRBJ1-4, with D perhaps matching TRBD1 (6 bases). V was shortened by 4 bases and J by 0 bases, with 13 bases between the two germline ends. The germline CDR1 and CDR2 sequences are SGHTS and YDEGEE. The CDR3 totals 16 residues. As DNA, the CDR3 is TGTGCCAGCAGCCTCGGACAGACAACAACTAATGAAAAACTGTTTTTT. Its translation: CASSLGQTTTNEKLFF.

V usage is TRBV30 and J usage is TRBJ2-1, with a weak D call TRBD1 (6 bases). Per germline, CDR1 GTSNPN and CDR2 SVGIG (reference sequence). V lost 7 bases, J lost 7 bases, and 14 bases lay in between. CDR3 length: 12 residues. The CDR3 DNA reads as TGTGCCTTCCAACGGGGACAAAATGAGCAGTTCTTC. It translates to CAFQRGQNEQFF.

The chain employs TRBV10-3 and TRBJ1-3; D ambiguous. V was trimmed by 10 bases and J by 0 bases, leaving 13 bases between them. The CDR3 covers 14 residues. Germline V gene lookup returns CDR1 ENHRY and CDR2 SYGVKD. In nucleotides, the CDR3 is TGTGCCACAGCCCAGGAGGTCTCTGGAAACACCATATATTTT. Translation: CATAQEVSGNTIYF.

The chain employs TRBV9 and TRBJ2-5, with 12 bases lining up with TRBD2. This CDR3 spans 15 amino acids. The germline CDR1 and CDR2 sequences are SGDLS and YYNGEE. The V segment lost 7 bases and the J segment 5 bases; nucleotides outside the gene matches: 9. CDR3 coding DNA: TGTGCCAGCGGTCGCCTAGCGGGGGGGCGCGAGACCCAGTACTTC. It translates to CASGRLAGGRETQYF.

This clone has a single count. This chain uses TRBV7-2 with TRBJ1-1, with 7 bases that match TRBD1. With 6 bases clipped from V and 10 bases from J, the junction kept 11 bases outside the gene matches. CDR1 SGHTA and CDR2 FQGNSA come from the germline V gene. There are 13 residues in the CDR3. CDR3 region: CASSPGGTLTAFF. The CDR3 nucleotides are TGTGCCAGCAGTCCAGGGGGAACACTGACAGCTTTCTTT.

This rearrangement joins TRBV30 to TRBJ1-4; D is unclear. CDR3 size: 15 residues. The germline gives CDR1 GTSNPN, CDR2 SVGIG (reference sequence). V was clipped by 3 bases and J by 0 bases, with 11 bases between them. The CDR3 DNA follows: TGTGCCTGGAGCGCTCAGGTTGCAACTAATGAAAAACTGTTTTTT. Translated: CAWSAQVATNEKLFF.

The chain recombines TRBV6-5 with TRBJ2-1; 8 nucleotides line up with TRBD2. With 5 bases clipped from V and 7 bases from J, the junction kept 1 base outside the gene matches. The CDR3 runs to 12 residues. Germline-derived CDR1 and CDR2 are MNHEY and SVGAGI. DNA for the CDR3: TGTGCCAGCAGTAGACTAGCGAATGAGCAGTTCTTC. It specifies CASSRLANEQFF.

V gene TRBV7-2 combines with J gene TRBJ2-7; 7 nucleotides line up with TRBD2. The CDR3 runs to 15 residues. V was clipped by 1 base and J by 3 bases; unmatched bases: 6. Germline lookup yields CDR1 SGHTA and CDR2 FQGNSA. Written as DNA, the CDR3 is TGTGCCAGCAGCTTAGAACTAGCGCCTAACTACGAGCAGTACTTC. Protein sequence: CASSLELAPNYEQYF.

This chain uses TRBV10-3 with TRBJ2-4; 8 bases are shared with TRBD1. The germline gives CDR1 ENHRY, CDR2 SYGVKD. This CDR3 has 15 residues. V lost 8 bases to trimming and J lost 8 bases; unmatched junction nucleotides: 14. CDR3 protein: CAISQGALGGDIQYF. CDR3 sequence (DNA): TGTGCCATCTCGCAGGGGGCTCTCGGGGGAGACATTCAGTACTTC.

This rearrangement joins TRBV6-2 or TRBV6-3 to TRBJ2-5; TRBD2 aligns across 12 bases. The CDR3 has 16 residues. From germline, CDR1 is MNHEY and CDR2 SVGEGT. V was pared by 4 bases and J by 5 bases, with 8 bases of the junction left unmatched. The CDR3 here is CASSLPLAGGRETQYF. The CDR3 coding sequence is TGTGCCAGCAGTTTACCTCTAGCGGGGGGGCGCGAGACCCAGTACTTC.

The chain has TRBV6-2 or TRBV6-3 and TRBJ2-7; D ambiguous. The CDR3 consists of 11 residues. V was clipped by 4 bases and J by 4 bases, with 5 bases between them. CDR1 and CDR2 (germline): MNHEY, SVGEGT. CDR3: CASSWQYEQYF. In DNA form, the CDR3 reads TGTGCCAGCAGTTGGCAGTACGAGCAGTACTTC.

The chain links TRBV7-2 to TRBJ2-6; D remains unclear. Looked up from germline, CDR1 is SGHTA and CDR2 is FQGNSA. This CDR3 has 15 residues. Trimming removed 5 bases from V and 0 bases from J, with 8 bases in between. For the CDR3, the DNA is TGTGCCAGCAGCCGCAAGAGCTCTGGGGCCAACGTCCTGACTTTC. This encodes CASSRKSSGANVLTF.

This clone appeared a single time. CDR3 amino acids: CASSLRAGEETQYF. The CDR3 DNA reads TGTGCCAGCAGCTTACGAGCGGGGGAGGAGACCCAGTACTTC. The chain couples TRBV7-9 to TRBJ2-5; 8 bases align to TRBD2. This CDR3 spans 14 amino acids. Germline V gene lookup returns CDR1 SEHNR and CDR2 FQNEAQ (reference sequence). The V gene end was trimmed by 2 bases and the J gene end by 5 bases; junction bases not matched to a gene: 4.

This rearrangement joins TRBV11-1 to TRBJ2-7, with TRBD2 as a possible D gene (5 bases). This CDR3 spans 13 amino acids. The germline CDR1 and CDR2 sequences are SGHAT and FQDESV (reference sequence). V dropped 1 base and J dropped 3 bases, with 7 bases sitting between them. The CDR3 loop reads CASSLERSYEQYF. The CDR3 DNA reads TGTGCCAGCAGCTTAGAGCGGAGCTACGAGCAGTACTTC.

The gene calls are TRBV30 and TRBJ2-3; no clear D gene. The CDR3 has 12 amino acids. Trimming shortened V by 3 bases and J by 2 bases, and 6 bases separated the two germline ends. The germline V gene has CDR1 GTSNPN and CDR2 SVGIG (reference sequence). For the CDR3, the DNA is TGTGCCTGGAGCCTTCTCACAGATACGCAGTATTTT. Translated: CAWSLLTDTQYF.

The chain combines TRBV7-8 with TRBJ1-3; possible D gene TRBD1, 5 bases. Germline-derived CDR1 and CDR2 are SGHVS and FQNEAQ. This CDR3 has 13 amino acids. The V end was cut by 5 bases, the J end by 7 bases, with 12 bases between. The CDR3 protein is CASSVTDGNTIYF. CDR3 nucleotides: TGTGCCAGCAGCGTGACAGACGGGAACACCATATATTTT.

V is TRBV10-2 and J is TRBJ1-2; D possibly corresponds to TRBD1 (5 bases). Germline V lookup: CDR1 WSHSY, CDR2 SAAADI. V lost 6 bases and J lost 0, with 8 bases in between. The CDR3 loop spans 13 amino acids. The CDR3 region is CASRWGANYGYTF. The DNA of the CDR3 is TGCGCCAGCAGATGGGGGGCTAACTATGGCTACACCTTC.

The gene calls are TRBV30 and TRBJ2-3; the match to TRBD2 covers 7 bases. Germline CDR1 reads GTSNPN; CDR2 reads SVGIG (reference sequence). The CDR3 contains 13 residues. J gave up 3 bases and V 3 bases, and 3 bases lay outside the gene matches. The CDR3 region has the DNA TGTGCCTGGAGCGGGGGGAGGACAGATACGCAGTATTTT. As protein: CAWSGGRTDTQYF.

This chain connects TRBV25-1 to TRBJ2-7, with TRBD1 identical over 10 bases. V was clipped by 5 bases and J by 1 base; unmatched bases: 11. Germline V gene lookup returns CDR1 MGHDK and CDR2 SYGVNS. This CDR3 contains 17 residues. CDR3 DNA: TGTGCCAGCAGTCCACCGACAGGGGGCAGATTATCCTACGAGCAGTACGTC. This gives the protein CASSPPTGGRLSYEQYV.